The 21 T cell receptor beta chains reported below all come from one sample, sequenced in a study of spatial heterogeneity in lung cancer. General study findings and limits: For expanded intratumoral alpha and beta TCRs, counts tracked tumor mutation counts.

TCRdb passed the 5' RACE reads through MiXCR, listing each CDR3 protein once. The repertoire consists of 13,000 or so distinct CDR3 sequences, with more than 3.5% occurring once and the leading ten covering 6.5% to 9%. For these receptors, no antigen is known. Indicated time point: sample taken at primary tumor resection. Sample: lung tumor tissue, taken at surgery. The source of these receptors is a male donor with early-stage non-small cell lung cancer.

This clonotype has just a few counts. The J gene is TRBJ1-6, the V gene TRBV11-2, with D hard to call. CDR1 is SGHAT, CDR2 FQNNGV, per germline. Trimming cost V 4 bases and J 10 bases, with 5 bases left between them. The CDR3 sequence is 11 residues long. The CDR3 is CASSWGSPLHF. Here the CDR3 DNA reads TGTGCCAGCAGCTGGGGATCACCCCTCCACTTT. The variable domain in full, with the rest retrieved from reference TRBV11-2 and TRBJ1-6, is EAGVAQSPRYKIIEKRQSVAFWCNPISGHATLYWYQQILGQGPKLLIQFQNNGVVDDSQLPKDRFSAERLKGVDSTLKIQPAKLEDSAVYLCASSWGSPLHFGNGTRLTVT.

This clonotype showed up many times. This chain joins TRBV20-1 and TRBJ2-7; 8 bases map to TRBD2. Germline CDR1 is DFQATT and CDR2 is SNEGSKA (reference sequence). The J segment lost 3 bases and the V segment lost 3 bases, leaving 16 bases of the junction unmatched. The CDR3 length is 17 residues. As DNA, the CDR3 is TGCAGTGCTAGCGCCCTAGCGGGCGTCCGAAAGGGCTACGAGCAGTACTTC. Protein sequence: CSASALAGVRKGYEQYF.

This clonotype was detected ten times or more. The rearrangement joins TRBV4-3 to TRBJ1-5; D is unresolved. Germline V CDR1 and CDR2: LGHNA, YSLEER. The V gene lost 3 bases and the J gene lost 0 bases, with 9 bases spanning the gap. The CDR3 sequence is 15 residues long. The CDR3 DNA reads as TGCGCCAGCAGCCAGGGGTACCTTAGCAATCAGCCCCAGCATTTT. Residues: CASSQGYLSNQPQHF.

The rearrangement joins TRBV20-1 to TRBJ2-7; TRBD2 matches at 7 bases. The CDR3 consists of 14 residues. V gave up 3 bases and J gave up 2 bases; unmatched junction bases: 7. In germline, CDR1 is DFQATT, CDR2 SNEGSKA (reference sequence). This CDR3 is CSASFSGWTYEQYF. In nucleotides, the CDR3 is TGCAGTGCTAGCTTTAGCGGGTGGACCTACGAGCAGTACTTC.

There are many counts of this clonotype. This chain links TRBV20-1 with TRBJ1-2; D is uncertain. CDR1 and CDR2 (germline): DFQATT, SNEGSKA (reference sequence). The CDR3 runs to 13 residues. The V end lost 6 bases, the J end lost 2 bases, and 13 bases lay between the germline ends. The DNA of the CDR3 is TGCAGTGCAGAAAATGAGGGAAACTATGGCTACACCTTC. The encoded protein is CSAENEGNYGYTF.

The V gene is TRBV19, the J gene TRBJ2-6; D gene unclear. V lost 1 base, J lost 0 bases, and 4 bases lay in between. CDR1 and CDR2 from the germline V gene are LNHDA and SQIVND (reference sequence). This CDR3 is built from 15 residues. CDR3 region: CASSIATSGANVLTF. CDR3 in DNA: TGTGCCAGTAGTATAGCCACCTCTGGGGCCAACGTCCTGACTTTC.

In the case of this clonotype: A read error may be the cause here, since a much bigger clone is one base away. This chain uses TRBV6-2 or TRBV6-3 with TRBJ2-3; D is possibly TRBD2 (5 bases). The CDR3 runs 14 residues. The germline V gene encodes CDR1 MNHEY and CDR2 SVGEGT. The CDR3 loop reads CASNRGINTDTKYF. The CDR3, as DNA: TGTGCCAGCAATCGGGGAATAAACACAGATACGAAGTATTTT.

This clonotype was seen at least ten times. The V call is TRBV6-2 or TRBV6-3, the J call TRBJ2-5; D not resolved. The CDR3 runs to 15 residues. Germline CDR1 MNHEY, CDR2 SVGEGT. V lost 0 bases and J 0 bases, leaving 8 bases between the germline ends. For the CDR3, the DNA is TGTGCCAGCAGTTACTCGATCCCCAACCAAGAGACCCAGTACTTC. Protein sequence: CASSYSIPNQETQYF.

This clonotype was seen many times. This chain uses TRBV3-1 with TRBJ2-3, with D tentatively TRBD1 or TRBD2 (5 bases each). The CDR3 extends over 15 amino acids. V gave up 4 bases and J gave up 4 bases, with 15 bases separating them. Germline CDR1 is LGHDT and CDR2 is YNNKEL (reference sequence). This CDR3 is CASSPGAAGADTQYF. The CDR3 DNA sequence: TGTGCCAGCAGCCCCGGGGCAGCCGGTGCAGATACGCAGTATTTT.

Many counts were recorded for this clonotype. At one of its ends the junction is not consistent with the germline gene, which may arise from a read error. The chain joins TRBV20-1 to TRBJ1-2; D remains ambiguous. Germline values: CDR1 DFQATT, CDR2 SNEGSKA (reference sequence). The CDR3 length is 12 residues. CDR3 DNA: TGCAGTGCTGTTCACAAAAACTATGGCGACACCTTC. Translation gives CSAVHKNYGDTF.

This clonotype was detected ten times or more. The CDR3 region has the DNA TGTGCCATCATGGGGGTATTGGGCAATGAGCAGTTCTTC. This codes for CAIMGVLGNEQFF. V is TRBV10-3 and J is TRBJ2-1; D assignment may be TRBD1 or TRBD2 (5 bases each). The CDR3 runs to 13 residues. V lost 7 bases to trimming and J lost 6 bases, with 13 bases between them. CDR1 and CDR2 (germline): ENHRY, SYGVKD.

Many counts were recorded for this clonotype. V gene TRBV29-1 combines with J gene TRBJ1-1; D remains ambiguous. The CDR3 extends over 11 amino acids. Trimming stripped 3 bases from V and 8 bases from J, with 10 bases between. CDR1 is SQVTM, CDR2 ANQGSEA, per germline. The CDR3 bases are TGCAGCGTTGAGGGAGGGTGGGAAGCTTTCTTT. It is translated as CSVEGGWEAFF.

This clonotype is medium-sized. The genes are TRBV27 and TRBJ1-1; D might be TRBD1 (6 bases). V was pared by 4 bases and J by 2 bases, with 11 bases between. The germline V gene encodes CDR1 MNHEY and CDR2 SMNVEV (reference sequence). The CDR3 runs 14 residues. CDR3 nucleotides: TGTGCCAGCAGTTATCGGACAGAAAACACTGAAGCTTTCTTT. Protein sequence: CASSYRTENTEAFF.

This clonotype is classed as medium-sized. The chain has TRBV3-1 and TRBJ2-1; a weak D match, TRBD2 (5 bases). This CDR3 has 16 residues. V gave up 4 bases and J gave up 0 bases, with 13 bases separating them. Germline-derived CDR1 and CDR2 are LGHDT and YNNKEL (reference sequence). Here the CDR3 DNA reads TGTGCCAGCAGCCTCACGAGCGGAAGCTCCTACAATGAGCAGTTCTTC. This gives the protein CASSLTSGSSYNEQFF.

This clonotype was detected ten times or more. The chain carries TRBV12-3 or TRBV12-4 and TRBJ2-2, with D possibly being TRBD1 or TRBD2 (5 bases each). The ends were cut back, 7 bases at V and 7 bases at J, with 19 bases in the middle. This CDR3 is 15 amino acids long. The CDR3 spells CASISGGTWGGELFF. The CDR3 nucleotides read TGTGCCAGCATATCTGGTGGGACGTGGGGCGGGGAGCTGTTTTTT.

This clonotype was observed many times. The chain combines TRBV5-5 with TRBJ2-5; TRBD2 might be the D (6 bases). V was shortened by 5 bases and J by 4 bases, with 15 bases between the two germline ends. The germline CDR1 and CDR2 sequences are SGHKS and YYEKEE (reference sequence). This CDR3 spans 14 amino acids. The CDR3 coding sequence is TGTGCCAGCAGACCGACTAGATCTATAGAGACCCAGTACTTC. This encodes CASRPTRSIETQYF.

This clonotype occurred a few times. CDR3 coding DNA: TGCGCCAGCAGCTTGGACAGGGGTCAAGGCTACACCTTC. Residues: CASSLDRGQGYTF. The chain employs TRBV5-1 and TRBJ1-2; the match to TRBD1 covers 7 bases. The V gene's germline CDR1 is SGHRS and CDR2 YFSETQ. This CDR3 has 13 amino acids. V was pared by 0 bases and J by 8 bases, with 4 bases of the junction left unmatched.

This clonotype was picked up many times. The V gene is TRBV3-1, the J gene TRBJ1-2, with D unresolved. Trimming pared 1 base from V and 2 bases from J, leaving 5 bases between. The CDR3 has 13 residues. Germline V gene data show CDR1 as LGHDT and CDR2 as YNNKEL (reference sequence). Here the CDR3 reads CASSQAINYGYTF. The CDR3 DNA sequence: TGTGCCAGCAGCCAAGCAATAAACTATGGCTACACCTTC.

Many counts were recorded for this clonotype. The chain combines TRBV6-2 or TRBV6-3 with TRBJ1-4; TRBD1 is a possible D gene (6 bases). V was pared by 6 bases and J by 8 bases, with 19 bases between. The CDR3 runs 15 residues. CDR1 and CDR2 from the germline V gene are MNHEY and SVGEGT. CDR3 DNA: TGTGCCAGCAGCAGCTACAGGGTCCGTGAGGAAAAACTGTTTTTT. It translates to CASSSYRVREEKLFF.

This clonotype was recorded many times. J is TRBJ1-5 and V is TRBV6-6; D might be TRBD1 (5 bases). This CDR3 contains 13 residues. The V gene lost 2 bases and the J gene lost 6 bases, with 8 bases spanning the gap. The germline V gene has CDR1 MNHNY and CDR2 SVGAGI (reference sequence). CDR3 sequence (DNA): TGTGCCAGCAGTTACGTGGGGGGTCAGCCCCAGCATTTT. Encoded protein: CASSYVGGQPQHF.

This clonotype was recorded many times. The chain joins TRBV6-5 to TRBJ1-2, with D maybe TRBD1 (6 bases). Germline values: CDR1 MNHEY, CDR2 SVGAGI. V was clipped by 6 bases and J by 2 bases, with 16 bases between them. CDR3 size: 15 residues. CDR3: CASSTDRRWNYGYTF. The CDR3 DNA reads TGTGCCAGCAGCACTGACAGGCGCTGGAACTATGGCTACACCTTC.